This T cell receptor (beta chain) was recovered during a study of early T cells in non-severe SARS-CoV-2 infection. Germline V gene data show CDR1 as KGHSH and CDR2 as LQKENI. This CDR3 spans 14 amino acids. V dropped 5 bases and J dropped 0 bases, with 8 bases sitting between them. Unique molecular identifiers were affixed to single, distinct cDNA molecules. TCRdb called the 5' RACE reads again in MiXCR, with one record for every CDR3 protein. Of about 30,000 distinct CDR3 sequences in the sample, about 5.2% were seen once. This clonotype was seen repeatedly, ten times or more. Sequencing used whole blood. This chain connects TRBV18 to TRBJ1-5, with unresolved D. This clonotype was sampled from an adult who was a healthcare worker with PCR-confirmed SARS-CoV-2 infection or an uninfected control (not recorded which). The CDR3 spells CASSGWDSNQPQHF. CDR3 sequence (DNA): TGTGCCAGCTCAGGTTGGGATAGCAATCAGCCCCAGCATTTT.